This entry lists 14 T cell receptor beta chains sequenced from one sample in a study of T cell repertoires in cytomegalovirus infection. MiXCR was run by TCRdb on the reads, yielding one entry per CDR3 protein. In the table there are about 600,000 distinct CDR3 sequences, 20% to 30% of which are singletons. Specimen: CD8+ T cells from PBMCs. These receptors came from a human donor in good health (CMV status not recorded). Some clones in this sample may be carry-over from other donors' samples.

This clonotype was seen more than once but under ten times. The V gene is TRBV7-6, the J gene TRBJ1-4, with D unresolved. V lost 5 bases, J lost 7 bases, and 8 bases lay in between. This CDR3 comprises 12 residues. CDR1 is SGHVS, CDR2 FNYEAQ, per germline. The CDR3 region has the DNA TGTGCCAGCAGCCCCGAGGGTGAAAAACTGTTTTTT. This gives the protein CASSPEGEKLFF.

This clonotype was recorded a few times. This chain connects TRBV10-3 to TRBJ1-1, with D perhaps TRBD1 (6 bases). The CDR3 contains 17 residues. The ends were cut back, 0 bases at V and 5 bases at J, with 19 bases in the middle. Germline CDR1 reads ENHRY; CDR2 reads SYGVKD. CDR3 coding DNA: TGTGCCATCAGTGAGTCCGTTCCGGGACACCGAGGGACTGAAGCTTTCTTT. Encoded protein: CAISESVPGHRGTEAFF.

The rearrangement uses TRBV28 and TRBJ2-3; 14 bases are a match to TRBD2. The CDR3 runs to 18 residues. V gave up 3 bases and J gave up 2 bases; unmatched junction bases: 7. CDR1 and CDR2 (germline): MDHEN, SYDVKM. The CDR3 loop is CASSFGLAGGGVTDTQYF. Here the CDR3 DNA reads TGTGCCAGCAGTTTTGGACTAGCGGGGGGTGGGGTCACAGATACGCAGTATTTT.

This clonotype has more than one count but fewer than ten. V and J are TRBV11-2 and TRBJ2-3; 8 nucleotides match TRBD2. V trimming: 6 bases; J trimming: 1 base; junction bases outside the gene matches: 6. Germline values: CDR1 SGHAT, CDR2 FQNNGV. The CDR3 covers 15 residues. In DNA, the CDR3 is TGTGCCAGCAGGCCACTAGCGGTCCGCACAGATACGCAGTATTTT. This translates into CASRPLAVRTDTQYF.

This clonotype was recorded many times. The chain links TRBV7-6 to TRBJ2-7; TRBD1 aligns across 8 bases. The V segment lost 5 bases and the J segment 6 bases; nucleotides outside the gene matches: 9. Per the germline V gene, CDR1 is SGHVS and CDR2 is FNYEAQ. The CDR3 totals 14 residues. CDR3: CASSPTTGAVEQYF. In nucleotides, the CDR3 is TGTGCCAGCAGCCCCACGACAGGGGCGGTCGAGCAGTACTTC.

This clonotype was seen a few times. This sequence joins TRBV5-5 and TRBJ1-1; tentative D call: TRBD1 (6 bases). Trimming stripped 2 bases from V and 3 bases from J, with 20 bases between. Germline CDR1 SGHKS, CDR2 YYEKEE (reference sequence). The CDR3 has 17 amino acids. The CDR3 nucleotides read TGTGCCAGCAGCTTTTCGGGGGCGATAGTAAGGGACACTGAAGCTTTCTTT. Residues: CASSFSGAIVRDTEAFF.

This clonotype was seen more than once but under ten times. The V and J genes are TRBV20-1 and TRBJ2-1, with D tentatively TRBD1 or TRBD2 (5 bases each). Trimming took off 3 bases at V and 2 bases at J, with 17 bases between the two ends. This CDR3 is 16 amino acids long. The germline V gene has CDR1 DFQATT and CDR2 SNEGSKA (reference sequence). The CDR3 DNA sequence: TGCAGTGCTAGGGGGGAAGTTGAACGACCCTACAATGAGCAGTTCTTC. Translating it yields CSARGEVERPYNEQFF.

V is TRBV7-6 and J is TRBJ2-2; unclear D gene. Looked up from germline, CDR1 is SGHVS and CDR2 is FNYEAQ. The length of the CDR3 is 14 residues. CDR3 amino acids: CADQPPSRSGELFF. CDR3 nucleotides: TGTGCTGATCAGCCGCCCAGTAGATCCGGGGAGCTGTTTTTT. Supplemented by reference TRBV7-6 and TRBJ2-2, the full variable domain reads GAGVSQSPRYKVTKRGQDVALRCDPISGHVSLYWYRQALGQGPEFLTYFNYEAQQDKSGLPNDRFSAERPEGSISTLTIQRTEQRDSAMYRCADQPPSRSGELFFGEGSRLTVL.

This clonotype appeared a few times. The chain joins TRBV20-1 to TRBJ1-2; tentatively, D is TRBD1 (6 bases). The CDR3 spans 13 residues. The V gene's germline CDR1 is DFQATT and CDR2 SNEGSKA (reference sequence). Trimming stripped 6 bases from V and 2 bases from J, with 13 bases between. CDR3 nucleotide sequence: TGCAGTGCCCAAACAGGGACCAACTATGGCTACACCTTC. Its protein product is CSAQTGTNYGYTF.

The V and J genes are TRBV2 and TRBJ1-1; no clear D gene. The CDR3 extends over 15 amino acids. V dropped 2 bases and J dropped 6 bases, with 16 bases sitting between them. CDR1 is SNHLY and CDR2 is FYNNEI in the germline V gene. In DNA, the CDR3 is TGTGCCAGCAGTGAATTTATTTCTTCGAGAGCTGAAGCTTTCTTT. It codes for CASSEFISSRAEAFF.

This clonotype was observed a handful of times. The chain couples TRBV15 to TRBJ2-2; D may correspond to TRBD1 or TRBD2 (6 bases each). The CDR3 has 16 residues. CDR1 and CDR2 from the germline V gene are LNHNV and YYDKDF (reference sequence). Trimming stripped 9 bases from V and 5 bases from J, with 22 bases between. Here the CDR3 DNA reads TGTGCCACAAGGATTAGCGGAGGGGGGCCTACCGGGGAGCTGTTTTTT. Translating gives CATRISGGGPTGELFF. The whole variable domain, remainder taken from reference TRBV15 and TRBJ2-2, is DAMVIQNPRYQVTQFGKPVTLSCSQTLNHNVMYWYQQKSSQAPKLLFHYYDKDFNNEADTPDNFQSRRPNTSFCFLDIRSPGLGDTAMYLCATRISGGGPTGELFFGEGSRLTVL.

This clonotype was picked up one time. This chain joins TRBV6-6 and TRBJ1-1; D remains unclear. CDR1 and CDR2 (germline): MNHNY, SVGAGI (reference sequence). V shed 7 bases and J shed 7 bases, with 16 bases lying between them. The CDR3 runs 13 residues. CDR3 in amino acids: CASIRRRFDEAFF. The CDR3 nucleotides read TGTGCCAGCATTAGACGGAGATTTGATGAAGCTTTCTTT.

The chain links TRBV4-1 to TRBJ2-1; weak D call: TRBD2 (5 bases). The V gene lost 4 bases and the J gene lost 7 bases, with 20 bases spanning the gap. Germline CDR1 reads MGHRA; CDR2 reads YSYEKL. The CDR3 totals 16 residues. Here the CDR3 reads CASSPDGEWGKNEQFF. The DNA of the CDR3 is TGCGCCAGCAGCCCCGATGGGGAGTGGGGAAAGAATGAGCAGTTCTTC.

This clonotype was recorded a few times. The chain joins TRBV15 to TRBJ1-5, with D possibly TRBD1 on 5 matching bases. The CDR3 loop spans 15 amino acids. V was cut by 3 bases and J by 6 bases, with 15 bases left in between. CDR1 and CDR2 (germline): LNHNV, YYDKDF (reference sequence). The CDR3 sequence is CATSRPAERGQPQHF. CDR3 bases: TGTGCCACCAGCAGGCCCGCGGAGAGGGGTCAGCCCCAGCATTTT.